Following are 12 T cell receptor beta chains from one sample sequenced in a study of T cell responses to AZD1222 COVID-19 vaccine. Measured with immunoSEQ multiplex PCR; TCRdb has only the in-frame clones, and not every one. This table holds some 140,000 clones, approximately 90% found once. The sequencing used peripheral blood, collected on day 0 of AZD1222 vaccination. The source is an adult in good health.

V gene TRBV2 combines with J gene TRBJ2-4; D unresolved. From germline, CDR1 is SNHLY and CDR2 FYNNEI. The CDR3 spans 10 residues. Trimming left V 7 bases short and J 6 bases short, with 4 bases between. CDR3 residues: CASKGNIQYF. CDR3 nucleotides: TGTGCCAGCAAGGGAAACATTCAGTACTTC.

The genes are TRBV6-5 and TRBJ2-1; D possibly uses TRBD1 or TRBD2 (5 bases each). This CDR3 is 13 amino acids long. V was cut by 0 bases and J by 9 bases, with 9 bases left in between. Germline CDR1 is MNHEY and CDR2 is SVGAGI. CDR3 protein: CASSYSGPGEQFF. The CDR3 DNA reads TGTGCCAGCAGTTACTCGGGACCTGGTGAGCAGTTCTTC.

The V call is TRBV11-2, the J call TRBJ2-7; D ambiguous. Germline V gene data show CDR1 as SGHAT and CDR2 as FQNNGV. This CDR3 comprises 14 residues. The ends were cut back, 5 bases at V and 4 bases at J, with 15 bases in the middle. The CDR3 coding sequence is TGTGCCAGCAGCCCTGGGGTGATCGGGTACGAGCAGTACTTC. Translation: CASSPGVIGYEQYF.

The gene calls are TRBV5-5 and TRBJ2-7, with 11 bases that match TRBD1. The CDR3 is 17 residues long. Per the germline V gene, CDR1 is SGHKS and CDR2 is YYEKEE (reference sequence). The V gene end was trimmed by 3 bases and the J gene end by 4 bases; junction bases not matched to a gene: 12. The CDR3 sequence: CASSSGQGGPGLYEQYF. The CDR3 region has the DNA TGTGCCAGCAGCTCGGGACAGGGGGGACCGGGACTGTACGAGCAGTACTTC.

The chain links TRBV7-2 to TRBJ2-1; D not certain. The CDR3 has 16 residues. Trimming took 2 bases from V and 0 from J, leaving 11 bases between them. The germline CDR1 and CDR2 sequences are SGHTA and FQGNSA. CDR3: CASSLSWASSYNEQFF. CDR3 DNA sequence: TGTGCCAGCAGCTTAAGCTGGGCTAGCTCCTACAATGAGCAGTTCTTC.

With respect to this clone: The same CDR3 also results from other DNA sequences found in this sample. The rearrangement uses TRBV12-3 or TRBV12-4 and TRBJ1-1, with D unresolved. The CDR3 has 12 residues. V lost 3 bases and J lost 5, with 7 bases in between. DNA of the CDR3: TGTGCCAGCAGTTTCCCGGCAACTGAAGCTTTCTTT. This codes for CASSFPATEAFF.

The V gene is TRBV4-1, the J gene TRBJ2-7; D is undetermined. Trimming removed 1 base at V and 3 bases at J, with 7 bases between. CDR1 and CDR2 (germline): MGHRA, YSYEKL. The CDR3 has 13 residues. CDR3 coding DNA: TGCGCCAGCAGCCAAGGAGAGCTCTACGAGCAGTACTTC. Amino acids: CASSQGELYEQYF.

The rearrangement joins TRBV10-3 to TRBJ2-1; D possibly uses TRBD1 or TRBD2 (5 bases each). The germline V and J ends were trimmed by 4 bases and 0 bases, with 10 bases remaining between them. There are 15 residues in the CDR3. CDR1 and CDR2 (germline): ENHRY, SYGVKD. The CDR3, as DNA: TGTGCCATCAGTGGGGGACCCGTCTCCTACAATGAGCAGTTCTTC. Amino acid sequence: CAISGGPVSYNEQFF.

The J gene is TRBJ1-1, the V gene TRBV7-2, with D hard to call. The length of the CDR3 is 13 residues. CDR1 and CDR2 (germline): SGHTA, FQGNSA. Deletions cut 8 bases from V and 4 bases from J, with 14 bases between. The CDR3 reads CASGNSGSTEAFF. The CDR3, as DNA: TGTGCCAGCGGAAATAGCGGAAGCACTGAAGCTTTCTTT.

The chain recombines TRBV28 with TRBJ2-7; 12 positions match TRBD2. Unmatched junction bases numbered 8, after V lost 5 bases and J lost 6 bases. This CDR3 spans 15 amino acids. Germline V CDR1 and CDR2: MDHEN, SYDVKM. Here the CDR3 DNA reads TGTGCCAGCAGTCTAGCGGGGGGGCCCATCTCCGAGCAGTACTTC. This gives the protein CASSLAGGPISEQYF.

CDR3 sequence (DNA): TGTGCCAGCAGCCCACGTGACCACGGTGGGTCACCCCTCCACTTT. Translated, it gives CASSPRDHGGSPLHF. The chain couples TRBV7-2 to TRBJ1-6, with D hard to call. The CDR3 is 15 amino acids. With 5 bases removed from V and 10 bases from J, the gap between germline ends came to 18 bases. CDR1 SGHTA and CDR2 FQGNSA come from the germline V gene.

The V and J genes are TRBV19 and TRBJ1-4; D gene uncertain. This CDR3 comprises 16 residues. Per the germline V gene, CDR1 is LNHDA and CDR2 is SQIVND (reference sequence). V was shortened by 6 bases and J by 0 bases, with 14 bases between the two germline ends. As DNA, the CDR3 is TGTGCCAGTAGCCTCTCAAGACTTGCAACTAATGAAAAACTGTTTTTT. Its translation is CASSLSRLATNEKLFF.